Listed below are T cell receptor beta chains from one sample, sequenced in a study of regulatory T cells in long-lasting Graves disease. TCRdb itself ran the multiplex PCR reads through MiXCR, one entry per CDR3 protein. The data contain about 470,000 distinct CDR3 sequences, roughly 20% of them singletons. The material was peripheral blood mononuclear cells (PBMCs), obtained when the disease was refractory, from a patient treated with antithyroid drugs. The receptors were sampled from a female donor with Graves disease. Each CDR3 is given with its conserved first and last residue. D genes are given only for firm matches. Clone size is not always given. Where it is, it says once, few, many or a class for expanded clones.

DNA | CDR3 | size | V | D | J
TGTGCCAGCGAGGGACAGGGCTACGAGCAGTACTTC | CASEGQGYEQYF | few | TRBV6-1 | TRBD1 | TRBJ2-7
TGTGCCAGCGGGGGGATGACCTACGAGCAGTACTTC | CASGGMTYEQYF | many | TRBV28 | - | TRBJ2-7
TGCAGTGCTCGAGACGGAGGGCTGGGGTACTACGAGCAGTACTTC | CSARDGGLGYYEQYF | few | TRBV20-1 | - | TRBJ2-7
TGTGCCAGCCAGTCAGAGGCAGCGGGAGGGGCTGAAGCTTTCTTT | CASQSEAAGGAEAFF | many | TRBV2 | - | TRBJ1-1
TGTGCCAGCAGCTTAGCGAAGTCGCTAGACGCAGATACGCAGTATTTT | CASSLAKSLDADTQYF | - | TRBV7-9 | - | TRBJ2-3
TGTGCCGGCAGAGCCACACCATACGAAACCCAGTACTTC | CAGRATPYETQYF | - | TRBV2 | - | TRBJ2-5
TGCAGTGCTAGAGCCCCGGTAGGGACGAGAGTCGAGCAGTACTTC | CSARAPVGTRVEQYF | - | TRBV20-1 | - | TRBJ2-7
TGTGCCAGCAGTTTCATATTTGAAGAGACCCAGTACTTC | CASSFIFEETQYF | many | TRBV28 | - | TRBJ2-5
TGTGCCAGTAGTATTCTGGGACAAAATCAGCCCCAGCATTTT | CASSILGQNQPQHF | few | TRBV19 | - | TRBJ1-5
TGCAGCGTTACAGGGGGCCCAGGGGCGGTGAACACTGAAGCTTTCTTT | CSVTGGPGAVNTEAFF | - | TRBV29-1 | TRBD1 | TRBJ1-1
TGTGCCAGCAGCCCCGTAGTCCTAAGGAACGAGCAGTACTTC | CASSPVVLRNEQYF | many | TRBV2 | - | TRBJ2-7
TGTGCCAGCAGCTTAATGGCGGGTTCCGGGGAGCTGTTTTTT | CASSLMAGSGELFF | few | TRBV7-3 | - | TRBJ2-2
TGCGCCAGCAGCACCAGGGGTTACGACACAGATACGCAGTATTTT | CASSTRGYDTDTQYF | few | TRBV5-1 | - | TRBJ2-3
TGTGCCAGCAGTGAAGCCGACAGGGAAGGAAACACCATATATTTT | CASSEADREGNTIYF | few | TRBV2 | TRBD1 | TRBJ1-3
TGTGCCAGCAGCTCCAGACTAGCGGGAGGGGTTCAGACCCAGTACTTC | CASSSRLAGGVQTQYF | many | TRBV12-3/TRBV12-4 | TRBD2 | TRBJ2-5
TGTGCCAGCGGGATTACAGGAATAAACACTGAAGCTTTCTTT | CASGITGINTEAFF | many | TRBV2 | - | TRBJ1-1
TGTGCCTGGAGTGTATGGAATGAGCAGTTCTTC | CAWSVWNEQFF | once | TRBV30 | - | TRBJ2-1
TGTGCCAGCTCACCACGACAGCTTACTGAAGCTTTCTTT | CASSPRQLTEAFF | many | TRBV18 | - | TRBJ1-1
TGCAGCGTCCCTCCGGACAGCACGTTC | CSVPPDSTF | many | TRBV29-1 | - | TRBJ1-2
TGTGCCAGCAGTGACAGGGCCAACGAGCAGTACTTC | CASSDRANEQYF | many | TRBV7-2 | TRBD1 | TRBJ2-7
TGTGCCAGCTCACCAGTGAGCGGGAGGAATTACGAGCAGTACTTC | CASSPVSGRNYEQYF | - | TRBV18 | TRBD2 | TRBJ2-7
TGTGCCAGCAGCGTAGTAATGTCGGCAAGCGGGAGCCACGAGCAGTACTTC | CASSVVMSASGSHEQYF | many | TRBV9 | TRBD2 | TRBJ2-7
TGTGCCAGCAGTCTACAGGGGGGCTCCTACGAGCAGTACTTC | CASSLQGGSYEQYF | many | TRBV27 | TRBD1 | TRBJ2-7
TGTGCCAGCAGTCCCCTCGGGAATGAGCAGTTCTTC | CASSPLGNEQFF | - | TRBV28 | - | TRBJ2-1
TGCGCCACCCAACGCTTAGAATCCTACGAGCAGTACTTC | CATQRLESYEQYF | - | TRBV10-2 | - | TRBJ2-7
TGTGCCAGCTCCGGTCGCTACAGGGGAAATGTCTATGGCTACACCTTC | CASSGRYRGNVYGYTF | many | TRBV18 | TRBD1 | TRBJ1-2
TGTGCCAGCGCTCGAGACAGGGGGCCTCAGCCCCAGCATTTT | CASARDRGPQPQHF | - | TRBV7-2 | TRBD1 | TRBJ1-5
TGTGCCAGCAGGGGACTAGCGGGGGAGACCCAGTACTTC | CASRGLAGETQYF | many | TRBV12-3/TRBV12-4 | TRBD2 | TRBJ2-5
TGTGCCAGCAGCCCCAACGGGACTAGCGGAACCACAGATACGCAGTATTTT | CASSPNGTSGTTDTQYF | - | TRBV13 | TRBD2 | TRBJ2-3
TGCAGCGTCGGACAGGTGGAGTACGAGCAGTACTTC | CSVGQVEYEQYF | few | TRBV29-1 | TRBD1 | TRBJ2-7
TGCGCCAGCAGCGTACAGGGGTATACGGAGACCCAGTACTTC | CASSVQGYTETQYF | - | TRBV5-1 | TRBD1 | TRBJ2-5
TGCGCCAGCAGCTTGACGGGGACAGGGGTTTCGGAGACCCAGTACTTC | CASSLTGTGVSETQYF | - | TRBV5-1 | TRBD1 | TRBJ2-5
TGTGCCACCAGCAGTCGTCGCGCGGGAGGGCCCTACGAGCAGTACTTC | CATSSRRAGGPYEQYF | few | TRBV15 | TRBD2 | TRBJ2-7
TGTGCCAGTAGTGGCTGGGTACCGAACACTGAAGCTTTCTTT | CASSGWVPNTEAFF | many | TRBV19 | - | TRBJ1-1
TGTGCCAGCAGAGTAGCGGGAGGGAGAACCGGGGAGCTGTTTTTT | CASRVAGGRTGELFF | many | TRBV5-1 | TRBD2 | TRBJ2-2
TGTGCCAGCTCACCACGGGACGGCTATGGCTACACCTTC | CASSPRDGYGYTF | - | TRBV18 | - | TRBJ1-2
TGTGCCAGCCGAGGACCGCCTAGTTCTAAGTACCAAGAGACCCAGTACTTC | CASRGPPSSKYQETQYF | many | TRBV6-1 | - | TRBJ2-5
TGTGCCAGCAGCCCCGGGACTAGCTTTTACGAGCAGTACTTC | CASSPGTSFYEQYF | many | TRBV13 | TRBD2 | TRBJ2-7
TGTGCCAGCAGCTTAGCGCTTGGGACAGGGGGGCCCTACGAGCAGTACTTC | CASSLALGTGGPYEQYF | - | TRBV7-2 | TRBD1 | TRBJ2-7
TGTGCCAGCAGTCGAATCAGGGCATGGGGTAATGAAAAACTGTTTTTT | CASSRIRAWGNEKLFF | few | TRBV28 | - | TRBJ1-4
TGTGCCATCAGCCGGGGACATGTCTCCAAAAACGAGCAGTACTTC | CAISRGHVSKNEQYF | many | TRBV10-3 | - | TRBJ2-7
TGTGCCAGTAGTATAGATGAGCCTAGCAATCAGCCCCAGCATTTT | CASSIDEPSNQPQHF | - | TRBV19 | - | TRBJ1-5
TGTGCCAGCAGACCGACAGGGGGAGGGAAAGAGACCCAGTACTTC | CASRPTGGGKETQYF | many | TRBV12-3/TRBV12-4 | TRBD1 | TRBJ2-5
TGTGCCAGCGGCGTGGGGGACAGGGTAGCAGATACGCAGTATTTT | CASGVGDRVADTQYF | - | TRBV28 | TRBD1 | TRBJ2-3
TGCGCCAGCAGCCAAGGGGTCCTAAATCAGCCCCAGCATTTT | CASSQGVLNQPQHF | few | TRBV4-1 | - | TRBJ1-5
TGTGCCAGTAGGGGCAGGGGGCGAGCTAACTATGGCTACACCTTC | CASRGRGRANYGYTF | many | TRBV27 | TRBD1 | TRBJ1-2